These 21 T cell receptor beta chains came from one sample sequenced in a study of blood T cell repertoires in COVID-19. Clones were sequenced by immunoSEQ multiplex PCR, and TCRdb holds only the in-frame ones, with some missing. This sample has roughly 110,000 clones, with 80% to 90% found just once. Sequenced input: peripheral blood. Source of these receptors: a man in his forties with acute or convalescent COVID-19.

The gene calls are TRBV6-1 and TRBJ2-6, with D maybe TRBD2 (6 bases). Germline V gene data show CDR1 as MNHNS and CDR2 as SASEGT. The CDR3 consists of 17 residues. The V gene lost 2 bases and the J gene lost 5 bases, with 16 bases spanning the gap. The CDR3 protein is CASSERRDRSRANVLTF. The CDR3 coding sequence is TGTGCCAGCAGTGAAAGGCGGGACCGTAGTAGGGCCAACGTCCTGACTTTC.

V gene TRBV7-9 combines with J gene TRBJ2-4; TRBD1 agrees at 8 bases. This CDR3 contains 18 residues. Germline-derived CDR1 and CDR2 are SEHNR and FQNEAQ (reference sequence). The V segment lost 0 bases and the J segment 0 bases; nucleotides outside the gene matches: 7. The CDR3 bases are TGTGCCAGCAGCTTAGCCTATCAGGGGGCGCGAGCCAAAAACATTCAGTACTTC. Protein: CASSLAYQGARAKNIQYF.

This rearrangement joins TRBV18 to TRBJ2-2; possible D gene TRBD1, 6 bases. The germline V gene encodes CDR1 KGHSH and CDR2 LQKENI. Deletions cut 0 bases from V and 2 bases from J, with 13 bases between. The CDR3 is 17 amino acids. The CDR3 DNA is TGTGCCAGCTCACCACCTCTCACGGGACAAAACACCGGGGAGCTGTTTTTT. Translated: CASSPPLTGQNTGELFF.

CDR3 in amino acids: CASSRHDRFLAVLAQETQYF. The CDR3 nucleotides are TGTGCCAGTAGTCGGCATGACAGGTTTCTTGCAGTTTTGGCTCAAGAGACCCAGTACTTC. The chain recombines TRBV19 with TRBJ2-5; D is possibly TRBD1 (6 bases). Germline V gene sequence: CDR1 LNHDA, CDR2 SQIVND (reference sequence). Trimming cost V 5 bases and J 2 bases, with 30 bases left between them. There are 20 residues in the CDR3.

V gene TRBV7-8 combines with J gene TRBJ2-2, with TRBD2 matching over 7 bases. The germline gives CDR1 SGHVS, CDR2 FQNEAQ. CDR3 length equals 14 residues. The J segment lost 6 bases and the V segment lost 0 bases, leaving 1 base of the junction unmatched. CDR3 residues: CASSLAGGSGELFF. CDR3 sequence (DNA): TGTGCCAGCAGCTTAGCGGGGGGGTCCGGGGAGCTGTTTTTT.

The chain joins TRBV7-2 to TRBJ2-1, with a tentative D call TRBD2 (7 bases). Germline CDR1 and CDR2: SGHTA and FQGNSA. V was shortened by 4 bases and J by 7 bases, with 17 bases between the two germline ends. The CDR3 extends over 15 amino acids. CDR3 DNA: TGTGCCAGCAGCTGGCGCTTTGGGGGGGCGAATGAGCAGTTCTTC. The encoded protein is CASSWRFGGANEQFF.

The chain is built from TRBV10-3 and TRBJ2-3; 11 bases line up with TRBD2. CDR1 and CDR2 from the germline V gene are ENHRY and SYGVKD. V shed 3 bases, J shed 5 bases, and the junction held 10 bases outside the gene matches. The CDR3 consists of 17 residues. CDR3 in DNA: TGTGCCATCAGTGAATTTGTAGCGGGGGGGCCGGTAGATACGCAGTATTTT. Translated, it gives CAISEFVAGGPVDTQYF.

The J gene is TRBJ2-5, the V gene TRBV6-5, with 7 positions matching TRBD1. The CDR3 runs 15 residues. Germline CDR1 reads MNHEY; CDR2 reads SVGAGI. J gave up 5 bases and V 6 bases, and 12 bases lay outside the gene matches. This CDR3 is CASRFRQGLFETQYF. The DNA of the CDR3 is TGTGCCAGCAGATTCCGACAGGGTTTGTTTGAGACCCAGTACTTC.

The chain joins TRBV9 to TRBJ2-2, with TRBD1 identical over 7 bases. Germline V gives CDR1 SGDLS, CDR2 YYNGEE. CDR3 size: 16 residues. Germline trimming cut 4 bases from V and 5 bases from J; bases unmatched to any gene: 11. The CDR3 nucleotides are TGTGCCAGCAGCCCCCATAGCGAGGGGGCTACCGGGGAGCTGTTTTTT. It specifies CASSPHSEGATGELFF.

The chain employs TRBV3-1 (or the pseudogene TRBV3-2) and TRBJ2-1; D is undetermined. Trimming removed 1 base at V and 5 bases at J, with 3 bases between. This CDR3 contains 12 residues. Germline-derived CDR1 and CDR2 are LGHDT and YNNKEL (reference sequence). The DNA of the CDR3 is TGTGCCAGCAGCCAAGTAAACAATGAGCAGTTCTTC. This encodes CASSQVNNEQFF.

V gene TRBV10-2 combines with J gene TRBJ2-3; D gene unclear. Trimming shortened V by 2 bases and J by 6 bases, and 9 bases separated the two germline ends. This CDR3 has 13 residues. The germline V gene encodes CDR1 WSHSY and CDR2 SAAADI. The CDR3 here is CASSEQERDTQYF. The CDR3 coding sequence is TGCGCCAGCAGTGAGCAGGAAAGGGATACGCAGTATTTT.

This clone was seen a handful of times. This chain connects TRBV6-6 to TRBJ2-7; 10 bases line up with TRBD2. This CDR3 comprises 16 residues. V was clipped by 5 bases and J by 4 bases; unmatched bases: 11. From germline, CDR1 is MNHNY and CDR2 SVGAGI (reference sequence). CDR3 protein: CASSRIAGGPLYEQYF. In nucleotides, the CDR3 is TGTGCCAGCAGTAGAATAGCGGGGGGACCCCTTTACGAGCAGTACTTC.

The J gene is TRBJ2-6, the V gene TRBV6-1, with TRBD1 identical over 9 bases. The ends lost 4 bases at V and 0 bases at J; junction bases unmatched: 4. CDR1 is MNHNS, CDR2 SASEGT, per germline. There are 17 residues in the CDR3. CDR3 DNA: TGTGCCAGCAGTGTACTGACAGGGGGCTCTGGGGCCAACGTCCTGACTTTC. Translation: CASSVLTGGSGANVLTF.

In DNA, the CDR3 is TGTGCCAGCTCACCAGGACAGGGTGCACCCTACGAGCAGTACTTC. Translated: CASSPGQGAPYEQYF. The chain couples TRBV18 to TRBJ2-7; 8 bases agree with TRBD1. Trimming at V came to 2 bases and at J to 2 bases, leaving 5 bases not matched to a gene. The CDR3 totals 15 residues. The germline CDR1 and CDR2 sequences are KGHSH and LQKENI.

V gene TRBV18 combines with J gene TRBJ2-3; D might be TRBD2 (5 bases). V gave up 2 bases and J gave up 3 bases, with 6 bases separating them. This CDR3 comprises 13 residues. Germline V lookup: CDR1 KGHSH, CDR2 LQKENI. Here the CDR3 reads CASSPRRTDTQYF. DNA for the CDR3: TGTGCCAGCTCACCAAGGAGGACAGATACGCAGTATTTT. Full variable domain (missing parts from reference TRBV18 and TRBJ2-3): NAGVMQNPRHLVRRRGQEARLRCSPMKGHSHVYWYRQLPEEGLKFMVYLQKENIIDESGMPKERFSAEFPKEGPSILRIQQVVRGDSAAYFCASSPRRTDTQYFGPGTRLTVL.

The V and J genes are TRBV5-8 and TRBJ1-4; possible D gene TRBD1, 5 bases. Germline-derived CDR1 and CDR2 are SGHTS and YDEGEE. With 4 bases removed from V and 0 bases from J, the gap between germline ends came to 10 bases. The CDR3 totals 15 residues. DNA of the CDR3: TGTGCCAGCAGCCCCGGACACGCAACTAATGAAAAACTGTTTTTT. Its translation is CASSPGHATNEKLFF. Full variable domain (missing parts from reference TRBV5-8 and TRBJ1-4): EAGVTQSPTHLIKTRGQQATLRCSPISGHTSVYWYQQALGLGLQFLLWYDEGEERNRGNFPPRFSGRQFPNYSSELNVNALELEDSALYLCASSPGHATNEKLFFGSGTQLSVL.

The V call is TRBV7-9, the J call TRBJ2-3, with D possibly TRBD2 on 6 matching bases. Per germline, CDR1 SEHNR and CDR2 FQNEAQ (reference sequence). Trimming left V 4 bases short and J 0 bases short, with 11 bases between. The CDR3 runs 15 residues. The CDR3 nucleotides read TGTGCCAGCAGCTCGAGCGGGTTTAGCACAGATACGCAGTATTTT. Amino acid sequence: CASSSSGFSTDTQYF.

The gene calls are TRBV7-2 and TRBJ1-1; 7 bases align to TRBD1. The ends lost 1 base at V and 8 bases at J; junction bases unmatched: 10. The CDR3 is 15 amino acids. Germline CDR1 reads SGHTA; CDR2 reads FQGNSA. CDR3 amino acids: CASSLGAAGTVEAFF. The CDR3 DNA is TGTGCCAGCAGCTTAGGGGCTGCCGGGACAGTAGAAGCTTTCTTT.

The genes are TRBV2 and TRBJ2-2; a weak D match, TRBD1 (5 bases). V gave up 6 bases and J gave up 3 bases, with 11 bases separating them. CDR1 and CDR2 (germline): SNHLY, FYNNEI. The CDR3 has 14 amino acids. CDR3 region: CASSRVSDTGELFF. The CDR3 bases are TGTGCCAGCAGCAGGGTATCGGACACCGGGGAGCTGTTTTTT.

The gene calls are TRBV24-1 and TRBJ2-5, with TRBD2 identical over 10 bases. The CDR3 length is 19 residues. Germline V gene sequence: CDR1 KGHDR, CDR2 SFDVKD. The junction had 19 bases not matched to a gene; V was cut back by 5 bases and J by 5 bases. CDR3 nucleotide sequence: TGTGCCACCAGTGCCCCGACAGGGGTGGCTAGCGGGGGCCAGGAGACCCAGTACTTC. The encoded protein is CATSAPTGVASGGQETQYF.

The chain carries TRBV5-3 and TRBJ2-7; a possible D gene is TRBD1 (5 bases). TRBV5-3 is recorded as an ORF, its role being uncertain. V lost 4 bases to trimming and J lost 3 bases, with 8 bases between them. CDR3 length: 12 residues. DNA of the CDR3: TGTGCCAGAAGCCTAGGGGACTACGAGCAGTACTTC. This translates into CARSLGDYEQYF.